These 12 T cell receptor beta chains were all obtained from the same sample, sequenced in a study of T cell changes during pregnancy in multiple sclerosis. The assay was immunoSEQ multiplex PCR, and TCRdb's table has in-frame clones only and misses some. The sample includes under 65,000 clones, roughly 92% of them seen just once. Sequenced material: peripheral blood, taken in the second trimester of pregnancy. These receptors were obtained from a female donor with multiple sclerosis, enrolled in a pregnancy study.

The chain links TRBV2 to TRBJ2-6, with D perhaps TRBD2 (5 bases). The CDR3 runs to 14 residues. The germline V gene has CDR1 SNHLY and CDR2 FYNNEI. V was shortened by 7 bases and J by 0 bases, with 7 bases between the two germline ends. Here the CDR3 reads CASMRDSGANVLTF. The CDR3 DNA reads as TGTGCCAGCATGAGGGACTCTGGGGCCAACGTCCTGACTTTC. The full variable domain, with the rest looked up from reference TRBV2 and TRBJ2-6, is EPEVTQTPSHQVTQMGQEVILRCVPISNHLYFYWYRQILGQKVEFLVSFYNNEISEKSEIFDDQFSVERPDGSNFTLKIRSTKLEDSAMYFCASMRDSGANVLTFGAGSRLTVL.

CDR3 loop: CASSPTVRENTEAFF. DNA for the CDR3: TGCGCCAGCAGCCCGACAGTCAGAGAGAACACTGAAGCTTTCTTT. The V call is TRBV4-3, the J call TRBJ1-1; a weak D match, TRBD1 (5 bases). This CDR3 is 15 amino acids long. The ends were cut back, 4 bases at V and 1 base at J, with 13 bases in the middle. Germline CDR1 reads LGHNA; CDR2 reads YSLEER.

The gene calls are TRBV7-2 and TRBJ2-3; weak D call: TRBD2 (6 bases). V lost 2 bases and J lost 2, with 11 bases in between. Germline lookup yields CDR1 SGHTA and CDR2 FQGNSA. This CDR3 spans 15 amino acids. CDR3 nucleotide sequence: TGTGCCAGCAGCTTACTGGACTACTACACAGATACGCAGTATTTT. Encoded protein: CASSLLDYYTDTQYF.

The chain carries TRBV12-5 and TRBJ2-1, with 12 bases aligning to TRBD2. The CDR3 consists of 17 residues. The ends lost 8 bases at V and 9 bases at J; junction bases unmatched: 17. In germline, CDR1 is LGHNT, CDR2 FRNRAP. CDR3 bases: TGTGCTAGTTGTTCAACCGGACTAGCGGGATTCGTAGGTGAGCAGTTCTTC. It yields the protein CASCSTGLAGFVGEQFF.

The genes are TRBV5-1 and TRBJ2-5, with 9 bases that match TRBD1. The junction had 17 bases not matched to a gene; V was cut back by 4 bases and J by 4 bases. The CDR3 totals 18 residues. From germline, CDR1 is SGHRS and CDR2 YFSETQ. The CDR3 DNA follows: TGCGCCAGCAGCCCGGGCCGGGACAGGGCCATTTCTATAGAGACCCAGTACTTC. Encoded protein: CASSPGRDRAISIETQYF. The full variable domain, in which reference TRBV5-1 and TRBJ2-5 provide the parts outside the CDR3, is KAGVTQTPRYLIKTRGQQVTLSCSPISGHRSVSWYQQTPGQGLQFLFEYFSETQRNKGNFPGRFSGRQFSNSRSEMNVSTLELGDSALYLCASSPGRDRAISIETQYFGPGTRLLVL.

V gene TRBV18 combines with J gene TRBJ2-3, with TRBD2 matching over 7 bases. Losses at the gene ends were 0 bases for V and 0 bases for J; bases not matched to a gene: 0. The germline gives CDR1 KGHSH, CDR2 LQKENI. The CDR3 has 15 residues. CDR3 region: CASSPPSGSTDTQYF. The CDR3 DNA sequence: TGTGCCAGCTCACCACCTAGCGGGAGCACAGATACGCAGTATTTT.

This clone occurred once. The CDR3 reads CASSAPLSRKADGVAFF. As DNA, the CDR3 is TGTGCCAGCAGCGCACCCCTGTCAAGGAAGGCCGACGGGGTAGCTTTCTTT. The J gene is TRBJ1-1, the V gene TRBV7-8; D not resolved. V was shortened by 5 bases and J by 10 bases, with 29 bases between the two germline ends. Looked up from germline, CDR1 is SGHVS and CDR2 is FQNEAQ. There are 17 residues in the CDR3. Using reference TRBV7-8 and TRBJ1-1 for the parts outside the CDR3, the full variable domain is GAGVSQSPRYKVAKRGQDVALRCDPISGHVSLFWYQQALGQGPEFLTYFQNEAQLDKSGLPSDRFFAERPEGSVSTLKIQRTQQEDSAVYLCASSAPLSRKADGVAFFGQGTRLTVV.

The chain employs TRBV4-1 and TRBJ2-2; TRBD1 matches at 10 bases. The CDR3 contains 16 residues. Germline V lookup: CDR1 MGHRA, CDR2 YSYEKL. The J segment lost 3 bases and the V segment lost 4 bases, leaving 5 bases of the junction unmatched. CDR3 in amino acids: CASSRDRGQDTGELFF. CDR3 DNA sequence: TGCGCCAGCAGCCGAGACAGGGGGCAGGACACCGGGGAGCTGTTTTTT.

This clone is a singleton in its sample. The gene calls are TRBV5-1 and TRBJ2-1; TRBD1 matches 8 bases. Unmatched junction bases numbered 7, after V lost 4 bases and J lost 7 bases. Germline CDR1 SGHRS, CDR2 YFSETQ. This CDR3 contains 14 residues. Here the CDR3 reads CASSPRQGRNEQFF. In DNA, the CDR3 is TGCGCCAGCAGCCCAAGACAGGGGCGGAATGAGCAGTTCTTC.

CDR3 region: CAISDSNYGYTF. CDR3 bases: TGTGCCATCAGTGACAGTAACTATGGCTACACCTTC. The V call is TRBV10-3, the J call TRBJ1-2; no definite D call. Per germline, CDR1 ENHRY and CDR2 SYGVKD. The CDR3 consists of 12 residues. V dropped 3 bases and J dropped 1 base, with 3 bases sitting between them.

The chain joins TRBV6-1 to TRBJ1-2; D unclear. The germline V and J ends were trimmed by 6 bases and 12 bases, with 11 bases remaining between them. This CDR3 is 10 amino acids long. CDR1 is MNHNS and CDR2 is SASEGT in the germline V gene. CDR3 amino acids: CASSPGIHTF. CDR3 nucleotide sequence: TGTGCCAGCAGCCCGGGGATCCACACCTTC.

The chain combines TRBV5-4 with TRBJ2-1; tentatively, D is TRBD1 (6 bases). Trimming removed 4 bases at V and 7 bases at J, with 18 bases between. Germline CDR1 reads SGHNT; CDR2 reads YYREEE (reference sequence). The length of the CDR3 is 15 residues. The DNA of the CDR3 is TGTGCCAGCAGCAGACCAGGGGCCCCTGGGAATGAGCAGTTCTTC. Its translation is CASSRPGAPGNEQFF. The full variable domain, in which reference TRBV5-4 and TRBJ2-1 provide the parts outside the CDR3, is ETGVTQSPTHLIKTRGQQVTLRCSSQSGHNTVSWYQQALGQGPQFIFQYYREEENGRGNFPPRFSGLQFPNYSSELNVNALELDDSALYLCASSRPGAPGNEQFFGPGTRLTVL.